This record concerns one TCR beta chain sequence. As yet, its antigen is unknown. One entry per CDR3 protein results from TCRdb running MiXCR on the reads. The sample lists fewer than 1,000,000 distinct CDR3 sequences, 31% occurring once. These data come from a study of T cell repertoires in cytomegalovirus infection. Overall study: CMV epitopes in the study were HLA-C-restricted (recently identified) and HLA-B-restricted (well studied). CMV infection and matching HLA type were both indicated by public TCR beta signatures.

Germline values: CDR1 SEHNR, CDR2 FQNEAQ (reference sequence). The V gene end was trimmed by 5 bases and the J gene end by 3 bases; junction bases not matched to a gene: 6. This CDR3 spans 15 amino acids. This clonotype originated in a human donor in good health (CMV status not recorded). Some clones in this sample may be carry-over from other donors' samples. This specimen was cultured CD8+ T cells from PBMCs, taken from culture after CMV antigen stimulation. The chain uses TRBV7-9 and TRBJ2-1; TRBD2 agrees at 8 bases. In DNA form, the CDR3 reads TGTGCCAGCAGCCTTCGGGGGGGCTACTACAATGAGCAGTTCTTC. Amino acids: CASSLRGGYYNEQFF. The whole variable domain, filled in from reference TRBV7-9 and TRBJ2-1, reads DTGVSQNPRHKITKRGQNVTFRCDPISEHNRLYWYRQTLGQGPEFLTYFQNEAQLEKSRLLSDRFSAERPKGSFSTLEIQRTEQGDSAMYLCASSLRGGYYNEQFFGPGTRLTVL.